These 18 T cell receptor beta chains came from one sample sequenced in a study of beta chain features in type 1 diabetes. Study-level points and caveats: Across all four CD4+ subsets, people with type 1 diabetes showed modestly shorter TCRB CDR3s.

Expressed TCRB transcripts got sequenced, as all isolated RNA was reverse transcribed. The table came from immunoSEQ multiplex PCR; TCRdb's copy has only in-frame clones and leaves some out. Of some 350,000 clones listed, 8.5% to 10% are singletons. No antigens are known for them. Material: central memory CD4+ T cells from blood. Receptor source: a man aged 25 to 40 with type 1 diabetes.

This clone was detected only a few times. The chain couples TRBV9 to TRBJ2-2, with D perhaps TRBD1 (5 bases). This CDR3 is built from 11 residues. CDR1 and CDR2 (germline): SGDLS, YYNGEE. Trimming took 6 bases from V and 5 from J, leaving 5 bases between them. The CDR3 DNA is TGTGCCAGCAACAGGACCGGGGAGCTGTTTTTT. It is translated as CASNRTGELFF.

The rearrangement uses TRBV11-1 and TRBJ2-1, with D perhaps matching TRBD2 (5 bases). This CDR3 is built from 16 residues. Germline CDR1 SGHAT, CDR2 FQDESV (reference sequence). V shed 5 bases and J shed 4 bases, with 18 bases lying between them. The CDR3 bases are TGTGCCAGCAGCCAACACCTCGGGAACTTTTACAATGAGCAGTTCTTC. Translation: CASSQHLGNFYNEQFF.

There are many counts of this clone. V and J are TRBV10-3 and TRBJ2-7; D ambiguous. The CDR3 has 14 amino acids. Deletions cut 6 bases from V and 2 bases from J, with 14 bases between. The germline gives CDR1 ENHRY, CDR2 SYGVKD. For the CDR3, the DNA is TGTGCCATCAGGCCGTACTCCGCGGCCTACGAGCAGTACTTC. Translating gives CAIRPYSAAYEQYF.

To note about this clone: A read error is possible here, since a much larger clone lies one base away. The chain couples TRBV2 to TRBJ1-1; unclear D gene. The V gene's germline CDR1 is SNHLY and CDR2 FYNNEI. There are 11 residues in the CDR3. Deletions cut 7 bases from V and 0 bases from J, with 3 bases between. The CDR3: CASILNTEAFF. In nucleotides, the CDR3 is TGTGCCAGCATCCTGAACACTGAAGCTTTCTTT. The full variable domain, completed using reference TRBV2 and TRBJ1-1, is EPEVTQTPSHQVTQMGQEVILRCVPISNHLYFYWYRQILGQKVEFLVSFYNNEISEKSEIFDDQFSVERPDGSNFTLKIRSTKLEDSAMYFCASILNTEAFFGQGTRLTVV.

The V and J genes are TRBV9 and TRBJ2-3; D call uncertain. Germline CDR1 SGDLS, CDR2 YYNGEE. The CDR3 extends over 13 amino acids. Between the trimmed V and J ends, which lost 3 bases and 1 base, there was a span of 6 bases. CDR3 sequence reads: CASSAQGTDTQYF. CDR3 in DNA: TGTGCCAGCAGCGCGCAGGGCACAGATACGCAGTATTTT.

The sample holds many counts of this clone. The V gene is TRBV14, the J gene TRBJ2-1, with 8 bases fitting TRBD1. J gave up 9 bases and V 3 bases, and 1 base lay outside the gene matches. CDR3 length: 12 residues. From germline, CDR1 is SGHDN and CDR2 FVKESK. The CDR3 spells CASSQDRAEQFF. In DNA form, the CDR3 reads TGTGCCAGCAGCCAGGACAGGGCTGAGCAGTTCTTC. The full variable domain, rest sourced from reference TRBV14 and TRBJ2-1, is EAGVTQFPSHSVIEKGQTVTLRCDPISGHDNLYWYRRVMGKEIKFLLHFVKESKQDESGMPNNRFLAERTGGTYSTLKVQPAELEDSGVYFCASSQDRAEQFFGPGTRLTVL.

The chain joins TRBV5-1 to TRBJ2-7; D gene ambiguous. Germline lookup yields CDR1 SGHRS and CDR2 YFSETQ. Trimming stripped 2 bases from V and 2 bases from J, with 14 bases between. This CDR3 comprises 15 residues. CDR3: CASSLGLTTTYEQYF. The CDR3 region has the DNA TGCGCCAGCAGCTTAGGATTGACAACCACCTACGAGCAGTACTTC.

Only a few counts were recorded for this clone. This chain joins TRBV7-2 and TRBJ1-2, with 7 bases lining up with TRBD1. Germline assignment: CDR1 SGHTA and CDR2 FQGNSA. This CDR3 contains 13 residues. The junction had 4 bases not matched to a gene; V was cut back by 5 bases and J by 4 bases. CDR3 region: CASSASGGYGYTF. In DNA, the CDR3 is TGTGCCAGCAGCGCCTCAGGGGGCTATGGCTACACCTTC.

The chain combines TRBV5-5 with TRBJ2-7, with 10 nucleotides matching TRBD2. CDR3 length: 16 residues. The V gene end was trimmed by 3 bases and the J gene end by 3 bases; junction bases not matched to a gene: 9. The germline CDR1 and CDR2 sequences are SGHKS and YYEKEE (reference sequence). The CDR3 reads CASSSPAGGPSYEQYF. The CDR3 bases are TGTGCCAGCAGCTCACCAGCGGGAGGGCCGAGCTACGAGCAGTACTTC.

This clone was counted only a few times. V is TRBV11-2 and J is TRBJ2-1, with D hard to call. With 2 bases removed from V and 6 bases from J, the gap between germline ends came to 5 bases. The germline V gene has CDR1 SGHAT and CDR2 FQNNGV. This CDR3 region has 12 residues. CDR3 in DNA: TGTGCCAGCAGCTTAACGACCAATGAGCAGTTCTTC. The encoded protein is CASSLTTNEQFF.

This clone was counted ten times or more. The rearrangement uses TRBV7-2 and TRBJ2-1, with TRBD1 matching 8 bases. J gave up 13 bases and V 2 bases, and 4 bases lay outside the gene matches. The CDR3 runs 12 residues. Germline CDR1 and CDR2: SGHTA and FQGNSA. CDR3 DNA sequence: TGTGCCAGCAGCTTACAGGGGGCTCAACAGTTCTTC. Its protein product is CASSLQGAQQFF. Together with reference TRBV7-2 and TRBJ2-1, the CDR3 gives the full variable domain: GAGVSQSPSNKVTEKGKDVELRCDPISGHTALYWYRQSLGQGLEFLIYFQGNSAPDKSGLPSDRFSAERTGGSVSTLTIQRTQQEDSAVYLCASSLQGAQQFFGPGTRLTVL.

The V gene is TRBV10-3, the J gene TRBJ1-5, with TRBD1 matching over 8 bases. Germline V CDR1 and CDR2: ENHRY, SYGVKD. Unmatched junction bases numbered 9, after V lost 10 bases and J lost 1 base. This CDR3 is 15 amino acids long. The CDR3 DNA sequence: TGTGCCAGCAGGCCCGGACAGGGAAGCAATCAGCCCCAGCATTTT. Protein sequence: CASRPGQGSNQPQHF.

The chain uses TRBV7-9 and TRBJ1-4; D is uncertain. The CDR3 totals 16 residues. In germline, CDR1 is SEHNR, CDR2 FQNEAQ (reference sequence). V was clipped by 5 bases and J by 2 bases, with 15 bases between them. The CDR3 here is CASSQSPGATNEKLFF. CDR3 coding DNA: TGTGCCAGCAGCCAAAGCCCCGGTGCGACTAATGAAAAACTGTTTTTT.

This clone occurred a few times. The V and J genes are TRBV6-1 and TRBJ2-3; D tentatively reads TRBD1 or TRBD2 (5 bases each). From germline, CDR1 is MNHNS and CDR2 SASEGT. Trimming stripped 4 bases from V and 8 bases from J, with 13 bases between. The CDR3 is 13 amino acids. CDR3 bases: TGTGCCAGCAGTGGGGACGTGGGCGCTACGCAGTATTTT. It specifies CASSGDVGATQYF.

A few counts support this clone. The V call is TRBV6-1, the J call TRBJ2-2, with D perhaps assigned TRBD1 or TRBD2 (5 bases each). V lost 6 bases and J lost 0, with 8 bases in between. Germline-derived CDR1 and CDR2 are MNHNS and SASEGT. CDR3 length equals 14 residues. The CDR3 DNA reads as TGTGCCAGCAGAAAGGGACCGAACACCGGGGAGCTGTTTTTT. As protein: CASRKGPNTGELFF.

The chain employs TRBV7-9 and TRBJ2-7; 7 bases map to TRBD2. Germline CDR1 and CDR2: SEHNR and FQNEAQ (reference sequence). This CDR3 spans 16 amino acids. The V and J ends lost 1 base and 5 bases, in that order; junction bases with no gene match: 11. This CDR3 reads CASSLDSGGRANEQYF. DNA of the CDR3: TGTGCCAGCAGCTTAGACTCGGGTGGGAGGGCCAACGAGCAGTACTTC.

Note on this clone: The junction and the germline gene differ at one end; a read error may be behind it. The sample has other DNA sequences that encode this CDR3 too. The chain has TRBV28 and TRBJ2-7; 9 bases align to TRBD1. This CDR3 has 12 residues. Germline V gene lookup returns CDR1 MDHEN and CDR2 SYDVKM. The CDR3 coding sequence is TGTGCCAGCAGCCAACAGGGGGCTCGTTCCGACTTC. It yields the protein CASSQQGARSDF.

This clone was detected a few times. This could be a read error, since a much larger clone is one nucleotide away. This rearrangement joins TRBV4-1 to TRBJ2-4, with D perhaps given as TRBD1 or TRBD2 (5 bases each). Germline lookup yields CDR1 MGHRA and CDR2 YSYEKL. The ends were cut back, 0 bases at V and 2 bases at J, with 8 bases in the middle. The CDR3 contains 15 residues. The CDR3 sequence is CASSQERGSKNIQYF. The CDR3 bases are TGCGCCAGCAGCCAAGAGAGGGGATCCAAAAACATTCAGTACTTC.